The 5 T cell receptor beta chains reported below all come from one sample, sequenced in a study of shared clonotypes between healthy human individuals. Selected positively for CCR7 and CD45RO-negative, naive CD8 cells excluded terminally differentiated effector memory CD45RA+ cells. This table comes from immunoSEQ multiplex PCR, and its TCRdb copy is limited to in-frame clones, with some not included. The sample records nearly 2 million clones, about 95% being singletons. Specimen: naive CD8+ T cells sorted from blood. These receptors were taken from a man between 18 and 35 years old in good health.

The rearrangement uses TRBV15 and TRBJ2-1; no definite D call. The V gene lost 0 bases and the J gene lost 4 bases, with 10 bases spanning the gap. Germline V CDR1 and CDR2: LNHNV, YYDKDF (reference sequence). The CDR3 is made up of 15 amino acids. The CDR3 nucleotides read TGTGCCACCAGCAGAGATGAGGCGATATACAATGAGCAGTTCTTC. Its translation is CATSRDEAIYNEQFF.

The chain joins TRBV4-1 to TRBJ2-7; the match to TRBD1 covers 8 bases. Losses at the gene ends were 5 bases for V and 4 bases for J; bases not matched to a gene: 10. The germline V gene has CDR1 MGHRA and CDR2 YSYEKL. CDR3 length equals 15 residues. This CDR3 reads CASSNPGQGEYEQYF. Written as DNA, the CDR3 is TGCGCCAGCAGCAACCCTGGACAGGGAGAATACGAGCAGTACTTC.

This clone was counted only a few times. V and J are TRBV7-9 and TRBJ2-5; D is perhaps TRBD1 (6 bases). CDR3 length: 17 residues. Germline assignment: CDR1 SEHNR and CDR2 FQNEAQ (reference sequence). Trimming stripped 5 bases from V and 0 bases from J, with 19 bases between. The CDR3 reads CASSPPLDSLYQETQYF. The CDR3 DNA is TGTGCCAGCAGCCCCCCCTTGGACAGCCTGTACCAAGAGACCCAGTACTTC.

The chain links TRBV6-1 to TRBJ2-7, with 7 nucleotides matching TRBD2. This CDR3 is 14 amino acids long. The germline CDR1 and CDR2 sequences are MNHNS and SASEGT. Trimming cost V 3 bases and J 7 bases; bases outside gene matches: 9. The CDR3 loop is CASSDGSGVGEQYF. The CDR3 DNA sequence: TGTGCCAGCAGTGATGGGAGCGGGGTAGGTGAGCAGTACTTC.

The chain recombines TRBV9 with TRBJ2-7; 9 nucleotides match TRBD2. Per the germline V gene, CDR1 is SGDLS and CDR2 is YYNGEE. The CDR3 has 19 amino acids. V shed 0 bases and J 0 bases; nucleotides not matched to a gene: 13. CDR3 in DNA: TGTGCCAGCAGCGTAGGAATGGGTAGCGGGGGCTCCAGCTCCTACGAGCAGTACTTC. Encoded protein: CASSVGMGSGGSSSYEQYF.